This T cell receptor beta chain was documented in a study of technical replicates of blood from several donors (dated by TCRdb to about 2017). The library was produced with the immunoSEQ multiplex PCR assay. TCRdb mirrors the immuneACCESS table, restricted to in-frame sequences. Some clones are absent from its copies; in checked studies, under half trace to an unresolved V gene, and the reason for the others is unknown. The sample table records tens of thousands of clones; 85% to 95% of these occur just once. Roughly 0.25% of the sample is held by the ten biggest clonotypes. Concerning this clone itself: Its antigen remains undetermined. No quality values exist for individual bases; no much larger clone is one base distant.

CDR1 and CDR2 are read off the germline V gene as MGHRA and YSYEKL. Germline trimming amounts to 2 bases on V and 6 bases on J, with 4 as the count of junction bases outside the gene matches. Reading from cysteine to phenylalanine, the CDR3 counts 14 amino acids. Of all the DNA, just the CDR3 is kept, 42 bases in frame from base 1. Recombination linked TRBV4-1 to TRBJ2-1, and 7 junction bases match TRBD1. This clonotype was obtained from a human donor in good health. Material: T cells isolated from PBMCs. The CDR3 loop reads CASSQLTGSNEQFF. DNA sequence: TGCGCCAGCAGCCAATTGACAGGGAGCAATGAGCAGTTCTTC.